This T cell receptor beta chain comes out of a study of blood T cell repertoires in COVID-19. For the study at large: Donors in the United States, Italy and Spain gave samples during acute or convalescent COVID-19. In each case, the material was cDNA or gDNA derived from T cells, B-cell-depleted T cells, or PBMCs.

Source study methods: Reference gene primers were amplified, and this amplification served to estimate nucleated cell counts. The repertoire was sequenced with immunoSEQ multiplex PCR; TCRdb's copy has only in-frame clones and lacks some. That table gives V, J and clone size, and the DNA gave D and trimming. In the table there are some 190,000 clones, roughly 80% of which are singletons. The specimen was peripheral blood. This receptor was taken from a man aged 55 to 70 with acute or convalescent COVID-19.

CDR3 sequence reads: CATSGQGGTGELFF. In DNA, the CDR3 is TGTGCCACCAGTGGGCAGGGCGGCACCGGGGAGCTGTTTTTT. The chain links TRBV24-1 to TRBJ2-2; maybe TRBD1 (5 bases). The CDR3 sequence is 14 residues long. Trimming cost V 5 bases and J 4 bases, with 10 bases left between them. Germline V gives CDR1 KGHDR, CDR2 SFDVKD.